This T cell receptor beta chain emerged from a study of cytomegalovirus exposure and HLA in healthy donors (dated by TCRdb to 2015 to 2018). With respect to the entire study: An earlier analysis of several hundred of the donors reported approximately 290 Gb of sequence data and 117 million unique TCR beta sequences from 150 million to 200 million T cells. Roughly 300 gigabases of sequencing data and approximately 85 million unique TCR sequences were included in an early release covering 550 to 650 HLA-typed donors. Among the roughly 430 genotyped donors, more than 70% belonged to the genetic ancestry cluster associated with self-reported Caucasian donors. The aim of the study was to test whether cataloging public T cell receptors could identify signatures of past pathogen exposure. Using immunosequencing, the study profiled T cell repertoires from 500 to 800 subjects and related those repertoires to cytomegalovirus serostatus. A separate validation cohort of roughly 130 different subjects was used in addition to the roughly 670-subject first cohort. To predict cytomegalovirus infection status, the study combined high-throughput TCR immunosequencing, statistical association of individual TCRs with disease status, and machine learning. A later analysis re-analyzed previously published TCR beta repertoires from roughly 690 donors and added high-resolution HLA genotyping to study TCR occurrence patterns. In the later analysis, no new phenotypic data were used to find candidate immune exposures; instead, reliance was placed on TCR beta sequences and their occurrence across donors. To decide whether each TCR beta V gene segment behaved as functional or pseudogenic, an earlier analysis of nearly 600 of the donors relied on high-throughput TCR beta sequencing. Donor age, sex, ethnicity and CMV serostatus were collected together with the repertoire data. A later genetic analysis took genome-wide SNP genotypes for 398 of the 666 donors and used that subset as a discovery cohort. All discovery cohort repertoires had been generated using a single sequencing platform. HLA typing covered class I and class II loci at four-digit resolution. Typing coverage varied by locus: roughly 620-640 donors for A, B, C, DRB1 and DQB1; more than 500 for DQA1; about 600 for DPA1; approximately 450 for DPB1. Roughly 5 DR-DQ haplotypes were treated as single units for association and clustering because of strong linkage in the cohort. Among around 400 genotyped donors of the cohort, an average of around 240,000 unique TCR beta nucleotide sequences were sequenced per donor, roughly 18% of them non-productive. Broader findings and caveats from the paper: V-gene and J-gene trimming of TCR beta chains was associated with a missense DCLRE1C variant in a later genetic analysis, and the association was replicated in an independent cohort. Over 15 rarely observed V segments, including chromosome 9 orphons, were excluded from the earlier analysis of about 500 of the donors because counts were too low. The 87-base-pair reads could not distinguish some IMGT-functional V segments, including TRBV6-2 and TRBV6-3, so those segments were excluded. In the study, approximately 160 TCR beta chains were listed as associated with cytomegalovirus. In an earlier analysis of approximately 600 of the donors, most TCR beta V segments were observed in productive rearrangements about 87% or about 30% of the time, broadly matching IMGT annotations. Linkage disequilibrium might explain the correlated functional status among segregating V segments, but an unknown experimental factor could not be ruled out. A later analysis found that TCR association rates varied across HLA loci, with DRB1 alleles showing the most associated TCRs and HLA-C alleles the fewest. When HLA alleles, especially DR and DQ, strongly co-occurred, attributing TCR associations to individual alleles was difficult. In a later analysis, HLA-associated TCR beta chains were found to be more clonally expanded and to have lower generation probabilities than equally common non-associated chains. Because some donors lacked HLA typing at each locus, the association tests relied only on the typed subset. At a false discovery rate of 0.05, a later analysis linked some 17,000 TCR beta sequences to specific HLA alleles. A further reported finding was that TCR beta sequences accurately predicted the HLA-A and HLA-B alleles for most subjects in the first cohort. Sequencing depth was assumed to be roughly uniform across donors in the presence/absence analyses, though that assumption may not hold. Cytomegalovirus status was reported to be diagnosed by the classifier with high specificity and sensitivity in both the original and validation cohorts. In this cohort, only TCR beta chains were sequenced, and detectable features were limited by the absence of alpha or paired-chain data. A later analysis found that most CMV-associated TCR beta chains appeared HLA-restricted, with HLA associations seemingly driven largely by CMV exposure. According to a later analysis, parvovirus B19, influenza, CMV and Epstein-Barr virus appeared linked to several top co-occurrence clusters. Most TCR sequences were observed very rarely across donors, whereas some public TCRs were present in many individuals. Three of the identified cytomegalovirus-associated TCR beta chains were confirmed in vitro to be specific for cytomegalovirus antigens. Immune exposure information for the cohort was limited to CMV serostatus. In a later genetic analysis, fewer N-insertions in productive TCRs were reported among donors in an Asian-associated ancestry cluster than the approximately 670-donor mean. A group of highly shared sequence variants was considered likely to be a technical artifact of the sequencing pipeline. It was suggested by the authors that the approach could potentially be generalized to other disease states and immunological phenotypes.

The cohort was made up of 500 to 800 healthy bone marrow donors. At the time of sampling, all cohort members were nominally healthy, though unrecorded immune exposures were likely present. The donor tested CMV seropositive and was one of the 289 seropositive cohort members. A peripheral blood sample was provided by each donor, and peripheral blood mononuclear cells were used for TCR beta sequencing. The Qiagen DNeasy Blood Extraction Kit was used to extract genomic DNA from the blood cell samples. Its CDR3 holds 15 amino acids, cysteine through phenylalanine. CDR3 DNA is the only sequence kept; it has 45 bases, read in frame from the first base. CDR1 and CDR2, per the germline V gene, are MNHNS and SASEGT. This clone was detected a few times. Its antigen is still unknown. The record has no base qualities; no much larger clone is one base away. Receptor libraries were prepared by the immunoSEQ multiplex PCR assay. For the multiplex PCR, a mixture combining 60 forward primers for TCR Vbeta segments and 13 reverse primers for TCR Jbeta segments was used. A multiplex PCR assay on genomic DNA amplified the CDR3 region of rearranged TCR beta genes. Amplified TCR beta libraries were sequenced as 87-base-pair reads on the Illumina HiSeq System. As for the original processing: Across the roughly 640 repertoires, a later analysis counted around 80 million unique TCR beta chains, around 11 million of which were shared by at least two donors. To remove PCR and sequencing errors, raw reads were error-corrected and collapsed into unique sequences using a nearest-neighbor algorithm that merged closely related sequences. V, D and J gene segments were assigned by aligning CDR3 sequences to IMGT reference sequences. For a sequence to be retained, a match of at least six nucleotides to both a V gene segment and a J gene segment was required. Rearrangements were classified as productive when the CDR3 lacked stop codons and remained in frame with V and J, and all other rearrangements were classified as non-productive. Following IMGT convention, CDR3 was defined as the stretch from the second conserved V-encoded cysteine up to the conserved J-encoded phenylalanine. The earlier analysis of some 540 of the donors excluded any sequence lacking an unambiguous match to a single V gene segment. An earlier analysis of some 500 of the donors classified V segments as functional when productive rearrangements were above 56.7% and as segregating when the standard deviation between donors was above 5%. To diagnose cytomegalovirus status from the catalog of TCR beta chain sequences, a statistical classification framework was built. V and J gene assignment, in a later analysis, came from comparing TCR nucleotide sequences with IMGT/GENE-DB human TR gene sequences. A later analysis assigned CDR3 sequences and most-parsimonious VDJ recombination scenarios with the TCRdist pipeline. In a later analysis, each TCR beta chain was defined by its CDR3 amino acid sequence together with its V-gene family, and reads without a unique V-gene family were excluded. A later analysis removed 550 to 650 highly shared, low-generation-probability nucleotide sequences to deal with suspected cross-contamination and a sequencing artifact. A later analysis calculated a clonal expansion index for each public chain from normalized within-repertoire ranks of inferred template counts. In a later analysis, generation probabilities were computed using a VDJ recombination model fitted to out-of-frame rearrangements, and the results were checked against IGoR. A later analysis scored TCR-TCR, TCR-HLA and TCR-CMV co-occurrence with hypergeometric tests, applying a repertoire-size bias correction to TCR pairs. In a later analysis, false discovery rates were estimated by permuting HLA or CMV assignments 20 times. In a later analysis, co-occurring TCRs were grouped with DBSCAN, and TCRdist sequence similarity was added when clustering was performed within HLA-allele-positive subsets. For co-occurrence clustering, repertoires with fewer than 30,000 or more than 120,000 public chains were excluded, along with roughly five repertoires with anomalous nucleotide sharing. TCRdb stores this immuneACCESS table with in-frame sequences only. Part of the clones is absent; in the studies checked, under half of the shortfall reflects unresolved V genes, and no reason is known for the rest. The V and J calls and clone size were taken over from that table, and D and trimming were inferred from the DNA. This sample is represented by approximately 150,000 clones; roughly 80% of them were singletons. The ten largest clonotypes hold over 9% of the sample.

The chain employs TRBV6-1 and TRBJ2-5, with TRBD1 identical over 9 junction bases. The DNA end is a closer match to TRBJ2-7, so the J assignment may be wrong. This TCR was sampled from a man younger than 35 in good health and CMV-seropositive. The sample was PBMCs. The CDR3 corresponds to CASSEPGQGLYEQYF. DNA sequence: TGTGCCAGCAGTGAACCGGGACAGGGTCTCTACGAGCAGTACTTC.